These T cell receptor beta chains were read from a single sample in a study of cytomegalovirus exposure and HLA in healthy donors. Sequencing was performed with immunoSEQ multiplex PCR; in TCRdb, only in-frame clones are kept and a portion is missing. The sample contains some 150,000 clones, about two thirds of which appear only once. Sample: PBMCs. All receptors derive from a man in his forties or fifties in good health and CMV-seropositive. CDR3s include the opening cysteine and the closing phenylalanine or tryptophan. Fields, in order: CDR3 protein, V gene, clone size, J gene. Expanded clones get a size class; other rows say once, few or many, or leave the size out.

CDR3 protein: CASRRTGDSYGYTF
V gene: TRBV6-5
clone size: -
J gene: TRBJ1-2

CDR3 protein: CASSPSGTVNTEAFF
V gene: TRBV5-1
clone size: -
J gene: TRBJ1-1

CDR3 protein: CASSLGSGGAYNEQFF
V gene: TRBV5-1
clone size: -
J gene: TRBJ2-1

CDR3 protein: CASSGTGIDTQYF
V gene: TRBV19
clone size: -
J gene: TRBJ2-3

CDR3 protein: CASTRTGGLSGEKLFF
V gene: TRBV10-1
clone size: -
J gene: TRBJ1-4

CDR3 protein: CASSFRDRGSYGYTF
V gene: TRBV28
clone size: -
J gene: TRBJ1-2

CDR3 protein: CASSPQGTGEFEQYF
V gene: TRBV6-5
clone size: once
J gene: TRBJ2-7

CDR3 protein: CASSLGPGTGKEKLFF
V gene: TRBV5-5
clone size: -
J gene: TRBJ1-4

CDR3 protein: CASSDGTGIRLYGYTF
V gene: TRBV9
clone size: -
J gene: TRBJ1-2

CDR3 protein: CASSFSGLSYEQYF
V gene: TRBV27
clone size: -
J gene: TRBJ2-7